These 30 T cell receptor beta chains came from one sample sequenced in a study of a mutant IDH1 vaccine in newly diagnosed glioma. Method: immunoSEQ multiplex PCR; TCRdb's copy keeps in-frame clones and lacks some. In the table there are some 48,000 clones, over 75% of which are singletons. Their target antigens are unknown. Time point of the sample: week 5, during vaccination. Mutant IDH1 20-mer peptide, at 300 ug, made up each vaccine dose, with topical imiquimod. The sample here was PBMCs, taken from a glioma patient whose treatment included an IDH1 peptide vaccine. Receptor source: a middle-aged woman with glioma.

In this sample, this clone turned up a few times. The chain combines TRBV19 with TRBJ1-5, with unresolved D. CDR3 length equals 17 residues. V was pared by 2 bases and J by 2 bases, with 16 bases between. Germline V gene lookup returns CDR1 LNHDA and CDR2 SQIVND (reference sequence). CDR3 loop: CASSILSAGGGNQPQHF. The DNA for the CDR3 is TGTGCCAGTAGTATACTTTCAGCAGGCGGCGGCAATCAGCCCCAGCATTTT.

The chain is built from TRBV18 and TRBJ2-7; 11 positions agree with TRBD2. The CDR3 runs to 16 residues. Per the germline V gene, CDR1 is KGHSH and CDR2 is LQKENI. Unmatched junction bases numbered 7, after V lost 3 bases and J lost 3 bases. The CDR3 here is CASSPLLSGGGYEQYF. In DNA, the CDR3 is TGTGCCAGCTCACCGCTCCTTAGCGGGGGGGGCTACGAGCAGTACTTC.

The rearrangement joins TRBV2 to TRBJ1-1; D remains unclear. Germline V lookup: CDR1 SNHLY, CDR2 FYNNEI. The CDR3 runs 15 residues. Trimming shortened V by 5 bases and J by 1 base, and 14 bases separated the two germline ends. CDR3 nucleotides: TGTGCCAGCAGTAGCGCAAAGAAAGGGAACACTGAAGCTTTCTTT. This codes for CASSSAKKGNTEAFF.

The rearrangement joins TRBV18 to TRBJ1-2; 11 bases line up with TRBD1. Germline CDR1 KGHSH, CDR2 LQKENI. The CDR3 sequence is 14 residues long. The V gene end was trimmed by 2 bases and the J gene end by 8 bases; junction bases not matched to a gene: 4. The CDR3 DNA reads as TGTGCCAGCTCACCAGAGGGACAGGGGGTCGGCTACACCTTC. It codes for CASSPEGQGVGYTF.

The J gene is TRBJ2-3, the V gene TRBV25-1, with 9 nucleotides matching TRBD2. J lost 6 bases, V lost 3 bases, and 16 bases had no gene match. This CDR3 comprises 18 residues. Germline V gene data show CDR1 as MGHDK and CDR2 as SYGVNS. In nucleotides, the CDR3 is TGTGCCAGCAGTGATGGCCCCCTGAGAGCGGGGGGAGCGGATACGCAGTATTTT. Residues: CASSDGPLRAGGADTQYF.

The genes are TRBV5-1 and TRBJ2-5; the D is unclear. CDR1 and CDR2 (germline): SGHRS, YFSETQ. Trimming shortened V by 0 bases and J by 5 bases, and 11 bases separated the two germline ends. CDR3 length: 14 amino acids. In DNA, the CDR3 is TGCGCCAGCAGCTTGGCGACGTTTCGGGAGACCCAGTACTTC. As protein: CASSLATFRETQYF.

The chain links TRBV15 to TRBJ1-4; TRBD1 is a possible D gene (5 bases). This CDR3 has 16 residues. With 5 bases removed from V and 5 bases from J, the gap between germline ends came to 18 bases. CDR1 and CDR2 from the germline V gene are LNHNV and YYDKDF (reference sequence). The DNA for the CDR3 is TGTGCCACCAGCGGGGGTGTGGGCAGCCTCAATGAAAAACTGTTTTTT. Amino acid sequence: CATSGGVGSLNEKLFF.

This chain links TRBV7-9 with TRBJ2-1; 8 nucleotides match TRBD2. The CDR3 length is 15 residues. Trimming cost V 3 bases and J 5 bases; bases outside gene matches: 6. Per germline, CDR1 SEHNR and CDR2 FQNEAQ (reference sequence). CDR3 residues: CASSFKSGGHNEQFF. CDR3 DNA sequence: TGTGCCAGCAGCTTTAAGAGCGGGGGCCACAATGAGCAGTTCTTC.

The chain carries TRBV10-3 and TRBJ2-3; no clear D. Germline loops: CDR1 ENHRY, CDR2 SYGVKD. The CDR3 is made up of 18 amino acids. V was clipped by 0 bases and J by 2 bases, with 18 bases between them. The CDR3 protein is CAISESEPSRPHTDTQYF. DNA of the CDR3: TGTGCCATCAGTGAGTCGGAACCGTCCAGGCCACACACAGATACGCAGTATTTT.

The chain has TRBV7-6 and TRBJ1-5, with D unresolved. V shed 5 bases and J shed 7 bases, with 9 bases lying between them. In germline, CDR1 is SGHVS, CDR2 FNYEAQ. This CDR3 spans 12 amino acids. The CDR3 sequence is CASSALGQPQHF. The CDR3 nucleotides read TGTGCCAGCAGCGCTCTTGGACAGCCCCAGCATTTT.

DNA of the CDR3: TGCGCCAGCAGCCAAGGGGGCCAGAGCGCTGAGCAGTTCTTC. This codes for CASSQGGQSAEQFF. J is TRBJ2-1 and V is TRBV4-3, with D perhaps TRBD1 (5 bases). The CDR3 consists of 14 residues. CDR1 LGHNA and CDR2 YSLEER come from the germline V gene. V was clipped by 1 base and J by 9 bases, with 13 bases between them.

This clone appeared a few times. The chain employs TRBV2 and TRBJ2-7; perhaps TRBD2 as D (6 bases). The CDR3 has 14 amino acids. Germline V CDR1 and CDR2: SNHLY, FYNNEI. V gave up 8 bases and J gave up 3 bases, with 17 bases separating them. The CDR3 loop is CASVLGGTRYEQYF. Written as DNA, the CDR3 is TGTGCCAGCGTCCTCGGAGGGACCCGCTACGAGCAGTACTTC.

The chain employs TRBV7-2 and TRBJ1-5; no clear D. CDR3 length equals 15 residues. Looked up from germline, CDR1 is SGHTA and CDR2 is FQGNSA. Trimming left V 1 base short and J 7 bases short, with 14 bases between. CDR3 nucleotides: TGTGCCAGCAGCTTAGAGGCGGTATTGGGCCAGCCCCAGCATTTT. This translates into CASSLEAVLGQPQHF.

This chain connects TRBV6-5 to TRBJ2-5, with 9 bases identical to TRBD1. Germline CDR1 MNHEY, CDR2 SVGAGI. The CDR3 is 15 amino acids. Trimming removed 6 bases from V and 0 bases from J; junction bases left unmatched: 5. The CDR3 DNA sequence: TGTGCCAGCAGCCCACAGGGGGCTTACCAAGAGACCCAGTACTTC. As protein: CASSPQGAYQETQYF.

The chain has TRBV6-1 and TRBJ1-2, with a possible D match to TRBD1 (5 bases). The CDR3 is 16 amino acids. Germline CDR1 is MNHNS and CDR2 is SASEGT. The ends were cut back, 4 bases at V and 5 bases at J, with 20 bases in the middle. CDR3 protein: CASSAQRGPYPYGYTF. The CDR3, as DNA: TGTGCCAGCAGTGCCCAAAGGGGCCCCTACCCATATGGCTACACCTTC.

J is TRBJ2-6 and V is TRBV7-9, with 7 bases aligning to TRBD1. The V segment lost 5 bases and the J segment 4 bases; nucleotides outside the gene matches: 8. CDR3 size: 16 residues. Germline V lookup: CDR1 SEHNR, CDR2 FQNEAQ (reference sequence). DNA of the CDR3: TGTGCCAGCAGCCGCCAACAGGGGTCAGGGGCCAACGTCCTGACTTTC. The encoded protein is CASSRQQGSGANVLTF.

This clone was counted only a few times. CDR3 amino acids: CASRLREDTEAFF. The CDR3, as DNA: TGTGCCAGCAGACTCCGGGAGGACACTGAAGCTTTCTTT. The V and J genes are TRBV27 and TRBJ1-1; no firm D call. Germline CDR1 is MNHEY and CDR2 is SMNVEV (reference sequence). V dropped 6 bases and J dropped 3 bases, with 11 bases sitting between them. The CDR3 is 13 amino acids.

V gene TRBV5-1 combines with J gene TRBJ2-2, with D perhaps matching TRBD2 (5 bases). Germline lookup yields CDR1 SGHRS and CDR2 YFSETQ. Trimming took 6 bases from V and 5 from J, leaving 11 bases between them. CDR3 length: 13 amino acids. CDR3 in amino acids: CASKAGVTGELFF. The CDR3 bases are TGCGCCAGCAAGGCCGGGGTAACCGGGGAGCTGTTTTTT.

CDR3 sequence (DNA): TGCGCCAGCAGCTTGGAGGGACAGGTCTACGAGCAGTACTTC. Protein: CASSLEGQVYEQYF. J is TRBJ2-7 and V is TRBV5-1; 8 bases match TRBD1. The V gene's germline CDR1 is SGHRS and CDR2 YFSETQ. Trimming cost V 0 bases and J 3 bases; bases outside gene matches: 2. The length of the CDR3 is 14 residues.

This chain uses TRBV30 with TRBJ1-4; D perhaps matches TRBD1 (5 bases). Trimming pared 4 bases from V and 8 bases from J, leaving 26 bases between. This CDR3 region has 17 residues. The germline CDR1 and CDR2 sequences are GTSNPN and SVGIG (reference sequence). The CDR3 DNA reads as TGTGCCTGGAACCCATCCGGAAGGGGTCAGATTGGGGAAAAACTGTTTTTT. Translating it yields CAWNPSGRGQIGEKLFF.

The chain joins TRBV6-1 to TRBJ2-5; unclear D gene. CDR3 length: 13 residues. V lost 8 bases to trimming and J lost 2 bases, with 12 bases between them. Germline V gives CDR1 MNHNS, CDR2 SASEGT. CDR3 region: CASVTARQETQYF. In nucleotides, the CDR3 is TGTGCCAGCGTCACGGCTAGACAAGAGACCCAGTACTTC.

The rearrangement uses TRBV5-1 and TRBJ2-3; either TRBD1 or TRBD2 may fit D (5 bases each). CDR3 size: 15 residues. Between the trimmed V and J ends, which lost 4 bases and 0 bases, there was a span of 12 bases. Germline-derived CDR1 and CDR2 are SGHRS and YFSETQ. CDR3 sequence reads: CASSPGPQSTDTQYF. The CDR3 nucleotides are TGCGCCAGCAGCCCGGGGCCGCAAAGCACAGATACGCAGTATTTT.

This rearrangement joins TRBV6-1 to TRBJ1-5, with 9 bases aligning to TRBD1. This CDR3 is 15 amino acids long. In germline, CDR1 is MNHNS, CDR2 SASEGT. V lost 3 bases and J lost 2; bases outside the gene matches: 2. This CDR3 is CASSEGTGRNQPQHF. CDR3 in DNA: TGTGCCAGCAGTGAGGGGACAGGGCGCAATCAGCCCCAGCATTTT.

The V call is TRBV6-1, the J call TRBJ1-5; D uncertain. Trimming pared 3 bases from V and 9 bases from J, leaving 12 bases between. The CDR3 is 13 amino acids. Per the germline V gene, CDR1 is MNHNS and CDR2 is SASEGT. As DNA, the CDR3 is TGTGCCAGCAGTGACCTAACGATCTTGCCCCAGCATTTT. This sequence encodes CASSDLTILPQHF.

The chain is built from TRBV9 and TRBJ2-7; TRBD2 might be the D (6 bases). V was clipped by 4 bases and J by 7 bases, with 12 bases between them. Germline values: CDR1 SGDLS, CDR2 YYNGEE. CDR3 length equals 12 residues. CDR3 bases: TGTGCCAGCAGCCCTAGTGGGAGGGAGCAGTACTTC. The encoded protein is CASSPSGREQYF.

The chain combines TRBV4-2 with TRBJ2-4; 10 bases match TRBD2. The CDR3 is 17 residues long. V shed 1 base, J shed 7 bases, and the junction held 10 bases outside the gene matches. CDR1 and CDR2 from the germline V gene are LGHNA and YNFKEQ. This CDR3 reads CASSQVGGSGGRNIQYF. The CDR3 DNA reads TGTGCCAGCAGCCAAGTCGGGGGTAGCGGGGGGAGGAACATTCAGTACTTC.

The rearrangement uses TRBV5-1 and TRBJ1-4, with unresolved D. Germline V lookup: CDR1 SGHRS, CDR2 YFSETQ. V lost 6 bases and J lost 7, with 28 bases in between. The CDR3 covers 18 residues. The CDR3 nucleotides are TGCGCCAGCACCAACTTGGCCAGGAACACGGGTTTGGGTGAAAAACTGTTTTTT. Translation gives CASTNLARNTGLGEKLFF.

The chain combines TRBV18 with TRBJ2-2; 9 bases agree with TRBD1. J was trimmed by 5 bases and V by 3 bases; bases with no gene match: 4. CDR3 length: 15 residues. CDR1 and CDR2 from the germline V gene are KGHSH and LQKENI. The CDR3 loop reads CASSPGQGWTGELFF. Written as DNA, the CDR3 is TGTGCCAGCTCACCTGGACAGGGGTGGACCGGGGAGCTGTTTTTT.

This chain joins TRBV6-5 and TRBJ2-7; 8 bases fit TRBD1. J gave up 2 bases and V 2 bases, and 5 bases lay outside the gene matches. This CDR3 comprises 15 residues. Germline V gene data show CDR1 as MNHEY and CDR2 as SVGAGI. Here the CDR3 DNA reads TGTGCCAGCAGTTACACCGGGACAGGCCCCTACGAGCAGTACTTC. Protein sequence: CASSYTGTGPYEQYF.

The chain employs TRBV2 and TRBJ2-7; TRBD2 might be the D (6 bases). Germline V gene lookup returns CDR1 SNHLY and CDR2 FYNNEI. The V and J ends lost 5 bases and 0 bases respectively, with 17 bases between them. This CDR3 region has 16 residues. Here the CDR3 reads CASSFTSAGSSYEQYF. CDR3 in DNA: TGTGCCAGCAGTTTTACATCAGCCGGGAGCTCCTACGAGCAGTACTTC.